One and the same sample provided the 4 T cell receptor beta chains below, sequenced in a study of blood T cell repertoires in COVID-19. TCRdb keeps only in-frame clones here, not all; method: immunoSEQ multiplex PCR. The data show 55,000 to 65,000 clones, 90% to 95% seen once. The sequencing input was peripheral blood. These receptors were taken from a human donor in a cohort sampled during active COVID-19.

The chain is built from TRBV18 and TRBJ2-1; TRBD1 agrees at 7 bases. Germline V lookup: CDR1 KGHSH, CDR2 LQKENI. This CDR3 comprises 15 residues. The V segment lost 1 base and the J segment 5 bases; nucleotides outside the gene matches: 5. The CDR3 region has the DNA TGTGCCAGCTCACCACAGGGGGCGATGGACAATGAGCAGTTCTTC. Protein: CASSPQGAMDNEQFF. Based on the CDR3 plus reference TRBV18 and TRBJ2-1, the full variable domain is NAGVMQNPRHLVRRRGQEARLRCSPMKGHSHVYWYRQLPEEGLKFMVYLQKENIIDESGMPKERFSAEFPKEGPSILRIQQVVRGDSAAYFCASSPQGAMDNEQFFGPGTRLTVL.

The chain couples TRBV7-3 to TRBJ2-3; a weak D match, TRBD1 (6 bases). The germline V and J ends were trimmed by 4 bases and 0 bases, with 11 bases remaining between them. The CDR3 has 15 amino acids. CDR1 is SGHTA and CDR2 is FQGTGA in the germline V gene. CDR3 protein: CASSSQGSSTDTQYF. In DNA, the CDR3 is TGTGCCAGCAGCTCCCAGGGGTCGAGCACAGATACGCAGTATTTT.

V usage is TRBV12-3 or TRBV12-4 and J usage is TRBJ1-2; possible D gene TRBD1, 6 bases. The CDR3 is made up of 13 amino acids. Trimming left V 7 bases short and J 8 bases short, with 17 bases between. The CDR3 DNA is TGTGCCAGCACCCTGAACAGGGCCAGAGGCTACACCTTC. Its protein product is CASTLNRARGYTF.

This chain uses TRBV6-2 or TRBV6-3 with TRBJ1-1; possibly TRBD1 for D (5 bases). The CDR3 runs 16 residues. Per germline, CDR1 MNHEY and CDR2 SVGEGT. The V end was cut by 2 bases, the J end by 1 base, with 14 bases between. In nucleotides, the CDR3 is TGTGCCAGCAGTTACGGGGCAGCTCCGGGGAACACTGAAGCTTTCTTT. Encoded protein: CASSYGAAPGNTEAFF.